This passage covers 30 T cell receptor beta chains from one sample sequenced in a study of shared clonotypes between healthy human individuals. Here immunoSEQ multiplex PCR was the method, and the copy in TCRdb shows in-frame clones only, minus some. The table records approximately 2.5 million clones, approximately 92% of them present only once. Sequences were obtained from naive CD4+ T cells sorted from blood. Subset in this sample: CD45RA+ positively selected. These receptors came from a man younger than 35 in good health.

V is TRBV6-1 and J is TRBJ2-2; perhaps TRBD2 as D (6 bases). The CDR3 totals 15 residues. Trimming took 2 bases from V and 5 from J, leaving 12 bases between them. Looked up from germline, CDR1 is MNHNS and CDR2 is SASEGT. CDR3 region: CASSERVGGTGELFF. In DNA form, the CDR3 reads TGTGCCAGCAGTGAACGAGTGGGGGGAACCGGGGAGCTGTTTTTT.

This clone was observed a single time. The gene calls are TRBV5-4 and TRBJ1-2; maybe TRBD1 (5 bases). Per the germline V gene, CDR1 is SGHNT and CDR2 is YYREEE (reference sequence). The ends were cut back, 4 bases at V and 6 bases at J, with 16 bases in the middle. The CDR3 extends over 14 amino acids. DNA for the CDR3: TGTGCCAGCAGCCCGACCCAGGGAGCTCATGGCTACACCTTC. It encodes CASSPTQGAHGYTF.

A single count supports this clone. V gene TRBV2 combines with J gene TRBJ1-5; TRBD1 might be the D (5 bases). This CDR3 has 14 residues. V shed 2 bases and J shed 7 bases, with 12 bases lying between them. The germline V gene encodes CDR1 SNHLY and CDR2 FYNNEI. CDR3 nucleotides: TGTGCCAGCAGTGAATCAGGGAATTTACAGCCCCAGCATTTT. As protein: CASSESGNLQPQHF.

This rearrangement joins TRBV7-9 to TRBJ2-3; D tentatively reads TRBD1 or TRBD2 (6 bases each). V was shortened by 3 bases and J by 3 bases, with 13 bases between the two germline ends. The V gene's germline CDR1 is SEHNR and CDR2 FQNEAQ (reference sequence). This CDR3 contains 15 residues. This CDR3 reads CASSFLGGETDTQYF. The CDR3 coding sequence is TGTGCCAGCAGCTTTTTGGGGGGCGAAACAGATACGCAGTATTTT.

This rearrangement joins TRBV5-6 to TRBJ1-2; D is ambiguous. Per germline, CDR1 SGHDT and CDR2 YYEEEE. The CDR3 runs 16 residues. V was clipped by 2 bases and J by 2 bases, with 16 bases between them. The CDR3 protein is CASSFFPSGSNYGYTF. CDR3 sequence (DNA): TGTGCCAGCAGCTTTTTCCCCAGCGGTTCCAACTATGGCTACACCTTC.

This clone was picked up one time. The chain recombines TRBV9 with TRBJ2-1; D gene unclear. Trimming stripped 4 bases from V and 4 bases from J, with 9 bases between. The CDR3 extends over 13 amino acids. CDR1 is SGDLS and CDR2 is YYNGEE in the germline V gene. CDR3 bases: TGTGCCAGCAGCCCCCGTAAATACAATGAGCAGTTCTTC. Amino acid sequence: CASSPRKYNEQFF.

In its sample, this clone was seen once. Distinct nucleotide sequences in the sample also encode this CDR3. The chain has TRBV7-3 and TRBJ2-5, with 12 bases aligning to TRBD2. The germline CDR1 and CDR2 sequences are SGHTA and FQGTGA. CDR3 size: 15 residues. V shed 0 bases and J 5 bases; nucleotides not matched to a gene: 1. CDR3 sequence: CASSLTGTSGETQYF. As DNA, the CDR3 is TGTGCCAGCAGCTTAACCGGGACTAGCGGGGAGACCCAGTACTTC. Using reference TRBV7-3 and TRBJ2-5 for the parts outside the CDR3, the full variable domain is GAGVSQTPSNKVTEKGKYVELRCDPISGHTALYWYRQSLGQGPEFLIYFQGTGAADDSGLPNDRFFAVRPEGSVSTLKIQRTERGDSAVYLCASSLTGTSGETQYFGPGTRLLVL.

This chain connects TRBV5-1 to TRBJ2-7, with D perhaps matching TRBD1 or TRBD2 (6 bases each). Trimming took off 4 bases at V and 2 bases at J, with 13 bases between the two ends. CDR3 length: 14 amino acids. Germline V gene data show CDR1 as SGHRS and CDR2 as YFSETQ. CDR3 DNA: TGCGCCAGCAGCCCCCCGGGGGCCCCCTACGAGCAGTACTTC. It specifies CASSPPGAPYEQYF.

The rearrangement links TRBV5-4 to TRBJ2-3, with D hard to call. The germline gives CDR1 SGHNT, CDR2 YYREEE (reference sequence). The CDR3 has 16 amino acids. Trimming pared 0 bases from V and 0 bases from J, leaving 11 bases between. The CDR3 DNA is TGTGCCAGCAGCTTGGATGCCTACCCCAGCACAGATACGCAGTATTTT. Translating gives CASSLDAYPSTDTQYF.

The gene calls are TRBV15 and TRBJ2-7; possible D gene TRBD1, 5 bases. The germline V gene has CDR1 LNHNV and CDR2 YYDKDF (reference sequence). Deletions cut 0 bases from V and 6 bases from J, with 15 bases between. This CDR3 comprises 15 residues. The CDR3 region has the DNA TGTGCCACCAGCAGAGAGCAAACAGGATTTGGCGAGCAGTACTTC. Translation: CATSREQTGFGEQYF.

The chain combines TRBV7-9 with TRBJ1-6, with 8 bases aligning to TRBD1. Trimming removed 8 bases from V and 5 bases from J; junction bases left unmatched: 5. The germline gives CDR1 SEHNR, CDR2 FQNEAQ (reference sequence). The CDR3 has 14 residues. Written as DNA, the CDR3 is TGTGCCAGCGGACAGGGAGCCGATAATTCACCCCTCCACTTT. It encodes CASGQGADNSPLHF. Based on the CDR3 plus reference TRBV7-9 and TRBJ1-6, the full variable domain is DTGVSQNPRHKITKRGQNVTFRCDPISEHNRLYWYRQTLGQGPEFLTYFQNEAQLEKSRLLSDRFSAERPKGSFSTLEIQRTEQGDSAMYLCASGQGADNSPLHFGNGTRLTVT.

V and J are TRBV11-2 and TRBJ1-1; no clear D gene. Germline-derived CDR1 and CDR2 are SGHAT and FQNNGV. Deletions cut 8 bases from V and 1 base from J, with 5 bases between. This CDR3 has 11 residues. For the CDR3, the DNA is TGTGCCAGCGGCGGGAACACTGAAGCTTTCTTT. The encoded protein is CASGGNTEAFF.

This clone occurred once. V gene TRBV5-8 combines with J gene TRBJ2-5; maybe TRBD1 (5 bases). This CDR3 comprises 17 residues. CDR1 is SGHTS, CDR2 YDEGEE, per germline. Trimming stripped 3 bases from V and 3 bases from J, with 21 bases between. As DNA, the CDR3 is TGTGCCAGCAGCTGGGGCAGGGTCGTTTTGAAAGAAGAGACCCAGTACTTC. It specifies CASSWGRVVLKEETQYF. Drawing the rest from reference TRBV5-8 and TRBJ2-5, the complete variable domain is EAGVTQSPTHLIKTRGQQATLRCSPISGHTSVYWYQQALGLGLQFLLWYDEGEERNRGNFPPRFSGRQFPNYSSELNVNALELEDSALYLCASSWGRVVLKEETQYFGPGTRLLVL.

The chain's CDR3 is CASSRRVDYRNTIYF. The DNA for the CDR3 is TGTGCCAGCAGCCGCAGGGTTGACTACCGAAACACCATATATTTT. The chain has TRBV5-6 and TRBJ1-3; D is possibly TRBD1 (5 bases). Germline CDR1 and CDR2: SGHDT and YYEEEE. Trimming stripped 4 bases from V and 5 bases from J, with 16 bases between. This CDR3 has 15 residues. The full variable domain, completed using reference TRBV5-6 and TRBJ1-3, is DAGVTQSPTHLIKTRGQQVTLRCSPKSGHDTVSWYQQALGQGPQFIFQYYEEEERQRGNFPDRFSGHQFPNYSSELNVNALLLGDSALYLCASSRRVDYRNTIYFGEGSWLTVV.

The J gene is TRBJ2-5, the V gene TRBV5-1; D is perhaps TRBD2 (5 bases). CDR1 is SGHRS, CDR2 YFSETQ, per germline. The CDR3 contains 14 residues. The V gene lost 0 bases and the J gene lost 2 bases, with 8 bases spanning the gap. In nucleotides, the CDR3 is TGCGCCAGCAGCTTGGCTAGCCGGCAAGAGACCCAGTACTTC. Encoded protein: CASSLASRQETQYF.

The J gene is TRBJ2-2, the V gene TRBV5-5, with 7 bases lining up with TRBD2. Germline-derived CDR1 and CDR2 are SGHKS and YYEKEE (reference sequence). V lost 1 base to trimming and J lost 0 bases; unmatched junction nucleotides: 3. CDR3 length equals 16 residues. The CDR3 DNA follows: TGTGCCAGCAGCTTGAGCGGGACCGCGAACACCGGGGAGCTGTTTTTT. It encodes CASSLSGTANTGELFF.

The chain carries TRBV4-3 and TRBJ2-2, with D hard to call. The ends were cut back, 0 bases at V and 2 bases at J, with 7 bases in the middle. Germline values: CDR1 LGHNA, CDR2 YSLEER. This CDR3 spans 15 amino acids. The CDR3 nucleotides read TGCGCCAGCAGCCAAGAACCGGCCAACACCGGGGAGCTGTTTTTT. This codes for CASSQEPANTGELFF.

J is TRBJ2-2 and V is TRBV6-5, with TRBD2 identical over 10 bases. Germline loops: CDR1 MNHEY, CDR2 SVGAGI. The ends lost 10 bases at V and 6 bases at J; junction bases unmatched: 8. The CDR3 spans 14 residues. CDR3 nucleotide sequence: TGTGCCACGCAGCGGGGGGGCGCGTCCGGGGAGCTGTTTTTT. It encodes CATQRGGASGELFF.

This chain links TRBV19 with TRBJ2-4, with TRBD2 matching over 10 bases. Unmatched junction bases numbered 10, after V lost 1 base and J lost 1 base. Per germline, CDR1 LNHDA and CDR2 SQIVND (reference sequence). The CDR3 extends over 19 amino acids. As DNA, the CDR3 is TGTGCCAGTAGTATAGTCTCCTCGGGGACTAGCGTCGCCAAAAACATTCAGTACTTC. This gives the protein CASSIVSSGTSVAKNIQYF.

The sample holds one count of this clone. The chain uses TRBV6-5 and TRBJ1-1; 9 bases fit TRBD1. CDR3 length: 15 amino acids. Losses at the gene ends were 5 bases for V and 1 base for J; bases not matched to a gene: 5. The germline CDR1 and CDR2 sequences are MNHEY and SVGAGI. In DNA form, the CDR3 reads TGTGCCAGCAGTCCTTTGGGACAGGGGAACACTGAAGCTTTCTTT. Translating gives CASSPLGQGNTEAFF.

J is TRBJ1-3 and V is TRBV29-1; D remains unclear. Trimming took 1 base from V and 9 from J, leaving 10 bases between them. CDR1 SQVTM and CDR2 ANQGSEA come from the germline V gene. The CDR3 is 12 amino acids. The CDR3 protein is CSVEVGASTIYF. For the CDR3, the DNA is TGCAGCGTTGAAGTGGGAGCAAGCACCATATATTTT. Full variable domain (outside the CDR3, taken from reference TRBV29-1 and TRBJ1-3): SAVISQKPSRDICQRGTSLTIQCQVDSQVTMMFWYRQQPGQSLTLIATANQGSEATYESGFVIDKFPISRPNLTFSTLTVSNMSPEDSSIYLCSVEVGASTIYFGEGSWLTVV.

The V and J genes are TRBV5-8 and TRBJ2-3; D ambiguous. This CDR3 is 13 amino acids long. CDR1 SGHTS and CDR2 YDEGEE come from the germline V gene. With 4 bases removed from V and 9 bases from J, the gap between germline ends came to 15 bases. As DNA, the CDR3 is TGTGCCAGCAGCCCGGATGTTTTCGGAACGCAGTATTTT. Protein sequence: CASSPDVFGTQYF.

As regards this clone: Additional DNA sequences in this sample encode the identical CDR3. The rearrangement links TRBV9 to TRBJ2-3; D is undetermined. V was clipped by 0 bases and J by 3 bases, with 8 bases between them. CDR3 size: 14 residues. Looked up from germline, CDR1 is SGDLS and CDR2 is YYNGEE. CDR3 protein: CASSVVGATDTQYF. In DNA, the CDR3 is TGTGCCAGCAGCGTAGTGGGCGCGACAGATACGCAGTATTTT. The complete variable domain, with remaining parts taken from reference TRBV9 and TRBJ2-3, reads DSGVTQTPKHLITATGQRVTLRCSPRSGDLSVYWYQQSLDQGLQFLIQYYNGEERAKGNILERFSAQQFPDLHSELNLSSLELGDSALYFCASSVVGATDTQYFGPGTRLTVL.

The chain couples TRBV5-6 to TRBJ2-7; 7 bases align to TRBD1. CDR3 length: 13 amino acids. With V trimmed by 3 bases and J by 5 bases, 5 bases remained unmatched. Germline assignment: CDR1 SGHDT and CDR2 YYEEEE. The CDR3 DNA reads TGTGCCAGCAGCTACTACAGGGGCGACGAGCAGTACTTC. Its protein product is CASSYYRGDEQYF.

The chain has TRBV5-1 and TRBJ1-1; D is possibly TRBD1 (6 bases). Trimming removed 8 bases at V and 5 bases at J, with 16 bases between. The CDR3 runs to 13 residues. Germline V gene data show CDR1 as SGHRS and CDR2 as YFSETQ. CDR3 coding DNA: TGCGCCAGTCGCCGAGGGGGGGCAACTGAAGCTTTCTTT. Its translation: CASRRGGATEAFF.

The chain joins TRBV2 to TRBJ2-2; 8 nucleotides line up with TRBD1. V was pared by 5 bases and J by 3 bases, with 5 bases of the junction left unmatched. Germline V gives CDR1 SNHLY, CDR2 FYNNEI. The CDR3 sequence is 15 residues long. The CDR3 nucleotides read TGTGCCAGCAGTTCCCAGGGGGCGGACACCGGGGAGCTGTTTTTT. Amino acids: CASSSQGADTGELFF.

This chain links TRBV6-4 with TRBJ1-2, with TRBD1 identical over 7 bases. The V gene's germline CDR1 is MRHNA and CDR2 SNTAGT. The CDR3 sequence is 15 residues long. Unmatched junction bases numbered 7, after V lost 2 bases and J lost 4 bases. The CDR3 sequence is CASSDTGTATYGYTF. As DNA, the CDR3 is TGTGCCAGCAGTGACACCGGGACAGCCACCTATGGCTACACCTTC.

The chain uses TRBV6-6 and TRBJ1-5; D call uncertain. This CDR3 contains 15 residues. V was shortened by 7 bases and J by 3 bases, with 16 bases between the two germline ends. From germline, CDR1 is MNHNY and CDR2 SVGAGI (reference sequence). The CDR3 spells CASTLTPVSNQPQHF. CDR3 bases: TGTGCCAGCACCCTGACACCTGTTTCCAATCAGCCCCAGCATTTT.

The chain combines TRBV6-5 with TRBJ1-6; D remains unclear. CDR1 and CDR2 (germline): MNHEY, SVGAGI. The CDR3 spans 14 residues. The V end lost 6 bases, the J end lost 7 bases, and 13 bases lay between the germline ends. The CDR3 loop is CASSRGRINSPLHF. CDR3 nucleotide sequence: TGTGCCAGCAGCCGAGGACGGATCAATTCACCCCTCCACTTT.

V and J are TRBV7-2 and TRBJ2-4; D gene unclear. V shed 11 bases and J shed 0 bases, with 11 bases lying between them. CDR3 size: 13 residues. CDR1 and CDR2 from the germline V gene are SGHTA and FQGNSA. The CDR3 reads CARAVLAKNIQYF. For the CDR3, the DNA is TGTGCCCGGGCAGTACTAGCCAAAAACATTCAGTACTTC.